This T cell receptor beta chain originates from a study of tumor and adjacent non-tumor tissue in lung cancer. The library came from three nested PCR rounds adapted from ARM-PCR protocols. TCRdb re-called the multiplex PCR reads through MiXCR, storing one row per CDR3 protein. The sample has under 150,000 distinct CDR3 sequences, around 66% seen once; the top ten hold 15% to 20%. No cell sorting was done before RNA was extracted from the tissue. V was shortened by 3 bases and J by 5 bases, with 18 bases between the two germline ends. CDR3 length equals 16 residues. Germline CDR1 reads MNHGY; CDR2 reads SVAAGI.

Input material: lung tumor tissue. This receptor was taken from a man aged 55 to 70 with small cell lung cancer. This sequence joins TRBV6-9 and TRBJ2-3; D is ambiguous. Here the CDR3 reads CASSYSMATGIDTQYF. The CDR3 DNA is TGTGCCAGCAGTTACTCGATGGCTACCGGCATAGATACGCAGTATTTT.